The TCR beta chain described here comes from a study of blood T cell repertoires in COVID-19. About the study: The United States, Italy and Spain supplied acute and convalescent COVID-19 samples. Sample material is recorded as cDNA or gDNA derived from T cells, B-cell-depleted T cells, or PBMCs.

This clone was picked up one time. V lost 6 bases and J lost 4, with 12 bases in between. The CDR3 spans 13 residues. Germline V gene sequence: CDR1 LNHDA, CDR2 SQIVND (reference sequence). Original handling: For nucleated cells, counts were estimated from reference gene primer amplification. The table came from immunoSEQ multiplex PCR; TCRdb's copy has only in-frame clones and leaves some out. The D gene and trimming were derived from the DNA, and the V and J assignments and clone size from that table. The sample lists around 300,000 clones, around nine tenths seen once, with approximately 0.85% in the top ten.

This clonotype was sampled from a woman in her thirties or forties who had recovered from COVID-19. V is TRBV19 and J is TRBJ1-1; D remains ambiguous. Source material: peripheral blood. The CDR3 DNA sequence: TGTGCCAGTAGCACGTCGGGATCCACTGAAGCTTTCTTT. Residues: CASSTSGSTEAFF.